This T cell receptor beta chain was found in a study of shared clonotypes between healthy human individuals. On the study more broadly: Plates per donor: three CD4 naive, three CD4 memory, two CD8 naive, one CD8 memory.

Every donor, a Caucasian adult, lived in Nashville, Tennessee. Unmatched junction bases numbered 13, after V lost 6 bases and J lost 5 bases. The CDR3 totals 17 residues. Looked up from germline, CDR1 is SGHVS and CDR2 is FQNEAQ. Study findings and constraints: Larger estimated richness was generally seen in naive subsets than in memory subsets.

In the case of this clone: Its specificity is unknown.

Method: immunoSEQ multiplex PCR; TCRdb's copy keeps in-frame clones and lacks some. The profile shows over a million clones, roughly 96% of them singletons. What was sequenced was naive CD4+ T cells sorted from blood. As for subset: CD45RA+ positively selected. The rearrangement joins TRBV7-8 to TRBJ2-2; 9 bases match TRBD2. The receptor was isolated from a man aged 25 to 40 in good health. DNA for the CDR3: TGTGCCAGCAGGAGCGGACTAGCGTCGCTTGGGACCGGGGAGCTGTTTTTT. Translated, it gives CASRSGLASLGTGELFF.